Below are 8 T cell receptor beta chains sequenced from a single sample in a study of OX40 agonist ivuxolimab in advanced cancers. Repertoires were generated with immunoSEQ multiplex PCR, while TCRdb's copy carries only in-frame clones and drops some. The sample lists about 21,000 clones; approximately 83% were seen once. Sample: CD4+ or CD8+ T cells sorted from blood, taken in a trial of the OX40 agonist ivuxolimab. All receptors come from an adult with an advanced solid tumor such as melanoma, head and neck, liver or kidney cancer.

The genes are TRBV19 and TRBJ2-5; D is perhaps TRBD1 or TRBD2 (6 bases each). V lost 7 bases to trimming and J lost 0 bases, with 18 bases between them. The germline CDR1 and CDR2 sequences are LNHDA and SQIVND (reference sequence). There are 16 residues in the CDR3. CDR3 DNA sequence: TGTGCCAGTACCAAAGGGGGGACGGCCAACCAAGAGACCCAGTACTTC. Residues: CASTKGGTANQETQYF.

This chain links TRBV6-1 with TRBJ1-2; TRBD1 agrees at 9 bases. Unmatched junction bases numbered 6, after V lost 4 bases and J lost 6 bases. This CDR3 is built from 14 residues. CDR1 and CDR2 from the germline V gene are MNHNS and SASEGT. The CDR3 coding sequence is TGTGCCAGCAGTGCCACAACAGGGGGCCATGGCTACACCTTC. This codes for CASSATTGGHGYTF.

This clone was found once. The V call is TRBV5-6, the J call TRBJ2-1; 8 positions agree with TRBD2. The V gene end was trimmed by 0 bases and the J gene end by 4 bases; junction bases not matched to a gene: 6. From germline, CDR1 is SGHDT and CDR2 YYEEEE. The CDR3 runs to 16 residues. CDR3 DNA sequence: TGTGCCAGCAGCTTGGAACCAACGGGGGGGTACAATGAGCAGTTCTTC. It yields the protein CASSLEPTGGYNEQFF.

The chain uses TRBV5-5 and TRBJ1-2; D unclear. This CDR3 contains 14 residues. CDR1 and CDR2 (germline): SGHKS, YYEKEE (reference sequence). With 4 bases removed from V and 0 bases from J, the gap between germline ends came to 10 bases. For the CDR3, the DNA is TGTGCCAGCAGCCGCATGGAAGCTAACTATGGCTACACCTTC. Translating it yields CASSRMEANYGYTF.

The chain uses TRBV6-5 and TRBJ1-3, with D maybe TRBD1 (6 bases). The V end was cut by 8 bases, the J end by 0 bases, with 14 bases between. Germline V gene sequence: CDR1 MNHEY, CDR2 SVGAGI. The CDR3 spans 15 residues. CDR3 nucleotides: TGTGCCAGCGGCGACAGGAGTTACTCTGGAAACACCATATATTTT. Its protein product is CASGDRSYSGNTIYF.

This clone was observed a single time. The chain is built from TRBV11-2 and TRBJ2-7; possibly TRBD1 for D (6 bases). This CDR3 contains 14 residues. Deletions cut 5 bases from V and 2 bases from J, with 13 bases between. Looked up from germline, CDR1 is SGHAT and CDR2 is FQNNGV. The CDR3, as DNA: TGTGCCAGCAGCAACAGGGATTTGACCTACGAGCAGTACTTC. Translated: CASSNRDLTYEQYF.

The rearrangement joins TRBV4-1 to TRBJ2-7; 13 bases match TRBD2. V shed 1 base, J shed 2 bases, and the junction held 2 bases outside the gene matches. From germline, CDR1 is MGHRA and CDR2 YSYEKL. CDR3 length: 16 amino acids. CDR3 in DNA: TGCGCCAGCAGCCAAGGACTAGCGGGAGGTACCTACGAGCAGTACTTC. Protein sequence: CASSQGLAGGTYEQYF.

J is TRBJ2-1 and V is TRBV4-1; D may be TRBD1 (5 bases). The CDR3 extends over 16 amino acids. Germline values: CDR1 MGHRA, CDR2 YSYEKL. The V end lost 0 bases, the J end lost 4 bases, and 13 bases lay between the germline ends. As DNA, the CDR3 is TGCGCCAGCAGCCAAGATCCCCAGGGAACTTACAATGAGCAGTTCTTC. Amino acid sequence: CASSQDPQGTYNEQFF.